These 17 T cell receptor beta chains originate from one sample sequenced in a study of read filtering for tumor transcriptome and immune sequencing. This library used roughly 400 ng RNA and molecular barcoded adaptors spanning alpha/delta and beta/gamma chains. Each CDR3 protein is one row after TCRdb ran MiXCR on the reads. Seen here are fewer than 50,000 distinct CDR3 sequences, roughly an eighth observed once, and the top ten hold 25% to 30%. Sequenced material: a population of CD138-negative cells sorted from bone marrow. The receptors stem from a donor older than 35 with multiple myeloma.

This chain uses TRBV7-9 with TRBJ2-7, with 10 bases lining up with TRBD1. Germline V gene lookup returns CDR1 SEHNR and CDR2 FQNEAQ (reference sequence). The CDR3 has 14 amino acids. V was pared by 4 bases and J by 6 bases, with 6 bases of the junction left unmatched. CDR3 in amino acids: CASSSGQGSGEQYF. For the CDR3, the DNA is TGTGCCAGCAGCTCGGGACAGGGGTCGGGCGAGCAGTACTTC.

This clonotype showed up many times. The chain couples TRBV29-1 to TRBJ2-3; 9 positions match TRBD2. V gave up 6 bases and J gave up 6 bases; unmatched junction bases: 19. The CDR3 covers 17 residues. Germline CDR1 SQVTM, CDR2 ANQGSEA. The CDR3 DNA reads TGCAGCGTCGATCCCCTGCTGACTAGCGGAGGGTACGATACGCAGTATTTT. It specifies CSVDPLLTSGGYDTQYF.

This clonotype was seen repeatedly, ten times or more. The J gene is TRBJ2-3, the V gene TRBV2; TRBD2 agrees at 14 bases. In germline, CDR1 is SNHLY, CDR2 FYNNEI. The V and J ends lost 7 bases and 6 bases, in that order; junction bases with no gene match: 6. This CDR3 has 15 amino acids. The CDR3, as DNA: TGTGCCAGCAATCCGGGACTAGCGGGAGAGGATACGCAGTATTTT. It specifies CASNPGLAGEDTQYF.

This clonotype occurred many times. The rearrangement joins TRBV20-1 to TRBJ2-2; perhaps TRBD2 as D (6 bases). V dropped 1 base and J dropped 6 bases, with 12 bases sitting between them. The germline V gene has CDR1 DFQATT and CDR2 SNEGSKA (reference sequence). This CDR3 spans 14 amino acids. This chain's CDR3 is CSARALVAAGELFF. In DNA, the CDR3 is TGCAGTGCTAGAGCTTTAGTAGCGGCCGGGGAGCTGTTTTTT.

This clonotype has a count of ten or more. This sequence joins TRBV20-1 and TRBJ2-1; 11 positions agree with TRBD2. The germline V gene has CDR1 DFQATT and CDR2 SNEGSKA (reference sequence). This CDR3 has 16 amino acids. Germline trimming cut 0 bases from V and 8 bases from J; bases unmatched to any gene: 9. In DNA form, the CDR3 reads TGCAGTGCTAGAGATCAAGTAGCGGGAGGGCTTCATGAGCAGTTCTTC. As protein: CSARDQVAGGLHEQFF.

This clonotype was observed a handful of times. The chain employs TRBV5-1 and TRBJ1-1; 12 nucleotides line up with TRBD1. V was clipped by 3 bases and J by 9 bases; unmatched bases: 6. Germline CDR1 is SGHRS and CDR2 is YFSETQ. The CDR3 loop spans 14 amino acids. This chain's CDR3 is CASSSSGTGGKAFF. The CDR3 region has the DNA TGCGCCAGCAGCTCTTCCGGGACAGGGGGCAAAGCTTTCTTT. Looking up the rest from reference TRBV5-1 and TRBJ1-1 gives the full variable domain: KAGVTQTPRYLIKTRGQQVTLSCSPISGHRSVSWYQQTPGQGLQFLFEYFSETQRNKGNFPGRFSGRQFSNSRSEMNVSTLELGDSALYLCASSSSGTGGKAFFGQGTRLTVV.

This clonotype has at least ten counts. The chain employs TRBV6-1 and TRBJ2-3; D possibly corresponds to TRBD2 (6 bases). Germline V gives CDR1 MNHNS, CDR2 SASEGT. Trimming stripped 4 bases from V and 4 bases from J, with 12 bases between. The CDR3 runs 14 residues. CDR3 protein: CASSAQLAPDTQYF. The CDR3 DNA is TGTGCCAGCAGTGCCCAACTAGCCCCAGATACGCAGTATTTT.

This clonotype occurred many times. CDR3 in DNA: TGTGCCAGCAGCTTGGGACAGGGCCACACCTTC. It specifies CASSLGQGHTF. The chain has TRBV5-4 and TRBJ1-2, with 7 bases fitting TRBD1. The CDR3 has 11 amino acids. V shed 0 bases, J shed 12 bases, and the junction held 2 bases outside the gene matches. From germline, CDR1 is SGHNT and CDR2 YYREEE (reference sequence).

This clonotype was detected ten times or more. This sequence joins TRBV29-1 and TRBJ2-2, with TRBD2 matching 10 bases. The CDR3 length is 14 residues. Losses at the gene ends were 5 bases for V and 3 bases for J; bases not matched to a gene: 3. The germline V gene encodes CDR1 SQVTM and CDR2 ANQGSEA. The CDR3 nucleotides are TGCAGCGTTCACAGCGGGAGGGACACCGGGGAGCTGTTTTTT. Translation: CSVHSGRDTGELFF.

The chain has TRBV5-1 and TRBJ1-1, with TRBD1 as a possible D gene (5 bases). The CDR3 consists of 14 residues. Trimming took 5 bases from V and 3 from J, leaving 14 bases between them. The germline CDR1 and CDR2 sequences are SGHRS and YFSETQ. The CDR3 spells CASSRQTGDTEAFF. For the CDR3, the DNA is TGCGCCAGCAGTAGACAGACCGGTGACACTGAAGCTTTCTTT.

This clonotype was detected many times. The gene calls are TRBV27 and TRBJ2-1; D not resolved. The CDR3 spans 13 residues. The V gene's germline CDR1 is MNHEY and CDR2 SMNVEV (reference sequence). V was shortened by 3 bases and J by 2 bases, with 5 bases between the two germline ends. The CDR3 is CASSFGAYNEQFF. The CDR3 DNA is TGTGCCAGCAGTTTTGGGGCCTACAATGAGCAGTTCTTC.

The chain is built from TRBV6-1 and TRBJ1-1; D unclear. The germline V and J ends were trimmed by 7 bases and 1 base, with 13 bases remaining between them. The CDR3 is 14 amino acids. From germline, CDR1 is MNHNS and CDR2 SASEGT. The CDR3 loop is CASISQVANTEAFF. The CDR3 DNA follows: TGTGCCAGCATTTCCCAAGTCGCGAACACTGAAGCTTTCTTT.

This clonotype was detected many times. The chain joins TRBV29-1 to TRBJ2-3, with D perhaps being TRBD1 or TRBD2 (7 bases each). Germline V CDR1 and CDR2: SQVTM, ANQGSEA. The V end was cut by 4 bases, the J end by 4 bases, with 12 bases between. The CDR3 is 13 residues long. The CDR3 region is CSVVTGRADTQYF. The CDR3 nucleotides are TGCAGCGTTGTGACAGGGAGGGCAGATACGCAGTATTTT.

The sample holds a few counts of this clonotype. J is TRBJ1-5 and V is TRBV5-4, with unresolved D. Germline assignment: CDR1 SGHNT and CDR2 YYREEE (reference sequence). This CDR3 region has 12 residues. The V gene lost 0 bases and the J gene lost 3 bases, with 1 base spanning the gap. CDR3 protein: CASSLDNQPQHF. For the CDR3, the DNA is TGTGCCAGCAGCTTGGACAATCAGCCCCAGCATTTT.

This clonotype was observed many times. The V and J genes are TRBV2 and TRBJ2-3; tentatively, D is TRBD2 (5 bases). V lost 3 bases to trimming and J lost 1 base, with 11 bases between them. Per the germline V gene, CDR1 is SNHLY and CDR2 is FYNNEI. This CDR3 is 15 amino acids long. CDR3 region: CASSDQRTGTDTQYF. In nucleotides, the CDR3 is TGTGCCAGCAGTGACCAAAGGACTGGCACAGATACGCAGTATTTT.

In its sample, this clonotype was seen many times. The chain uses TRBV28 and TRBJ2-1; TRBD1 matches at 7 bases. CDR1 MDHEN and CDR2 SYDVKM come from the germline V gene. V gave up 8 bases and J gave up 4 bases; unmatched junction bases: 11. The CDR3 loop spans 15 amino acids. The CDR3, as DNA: TGTGCCAGCCTTTCCGAGGGGGCGAGTTACAATGAGCAGTTCTTC. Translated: CASLSEGASYNEQFF.

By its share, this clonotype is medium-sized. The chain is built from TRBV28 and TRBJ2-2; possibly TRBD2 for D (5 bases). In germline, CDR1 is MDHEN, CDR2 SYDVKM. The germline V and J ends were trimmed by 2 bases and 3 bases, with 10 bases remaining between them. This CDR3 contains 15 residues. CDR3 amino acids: CASSLLGLYTGELFF. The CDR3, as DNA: TGTGCCAGCAGTTTACTTGGACTCTACACCGGGGAGCTGTTTTTT.